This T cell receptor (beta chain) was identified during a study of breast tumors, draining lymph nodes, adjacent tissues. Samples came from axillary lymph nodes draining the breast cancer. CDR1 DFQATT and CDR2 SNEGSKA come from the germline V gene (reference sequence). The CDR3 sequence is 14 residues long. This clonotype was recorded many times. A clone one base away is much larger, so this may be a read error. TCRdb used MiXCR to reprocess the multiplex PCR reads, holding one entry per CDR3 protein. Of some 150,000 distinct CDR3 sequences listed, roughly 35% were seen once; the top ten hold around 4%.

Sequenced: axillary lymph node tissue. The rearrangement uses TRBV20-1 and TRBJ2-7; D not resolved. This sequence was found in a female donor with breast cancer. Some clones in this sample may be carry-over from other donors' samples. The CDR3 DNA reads TGCAGTGCTAGAGTTTCCAGGTCCTCCTCCGAGCAGTACTTC. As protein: CSARVSRSSSEQYF.